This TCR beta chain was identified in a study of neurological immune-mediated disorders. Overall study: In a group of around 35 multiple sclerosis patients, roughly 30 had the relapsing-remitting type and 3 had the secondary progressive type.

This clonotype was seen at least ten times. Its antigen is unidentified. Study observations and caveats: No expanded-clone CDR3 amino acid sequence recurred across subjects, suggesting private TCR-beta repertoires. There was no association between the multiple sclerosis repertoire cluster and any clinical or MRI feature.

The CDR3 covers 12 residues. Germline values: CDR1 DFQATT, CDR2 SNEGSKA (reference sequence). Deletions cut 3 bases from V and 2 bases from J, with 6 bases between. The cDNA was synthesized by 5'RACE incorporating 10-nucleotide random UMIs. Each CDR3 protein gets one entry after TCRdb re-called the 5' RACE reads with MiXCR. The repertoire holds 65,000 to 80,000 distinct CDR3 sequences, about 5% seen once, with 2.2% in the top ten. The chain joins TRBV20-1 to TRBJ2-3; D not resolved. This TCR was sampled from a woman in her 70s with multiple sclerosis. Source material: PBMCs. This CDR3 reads CSARSYTDTQYF. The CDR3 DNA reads TGCAGTGCTAGGTCCTACACAGATACGCAGTATTTT.